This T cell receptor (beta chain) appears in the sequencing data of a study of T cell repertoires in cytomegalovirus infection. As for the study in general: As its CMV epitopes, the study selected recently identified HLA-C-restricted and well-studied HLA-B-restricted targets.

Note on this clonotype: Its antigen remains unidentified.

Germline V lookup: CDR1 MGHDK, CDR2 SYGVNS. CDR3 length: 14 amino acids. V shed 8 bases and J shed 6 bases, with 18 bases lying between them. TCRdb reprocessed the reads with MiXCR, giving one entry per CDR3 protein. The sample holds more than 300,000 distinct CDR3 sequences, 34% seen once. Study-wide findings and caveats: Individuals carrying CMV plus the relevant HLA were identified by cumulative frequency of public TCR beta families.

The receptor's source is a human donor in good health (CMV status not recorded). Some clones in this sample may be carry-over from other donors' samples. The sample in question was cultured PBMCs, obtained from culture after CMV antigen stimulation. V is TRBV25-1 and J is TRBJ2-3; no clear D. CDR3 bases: TGTGCCAGCGGGGTGATGCGACCCGGGGATACGCAGTATTTT. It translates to CASGVMRPGDTQYF.